This is a list of T cell receptor beta chains from one sample in a study of T cell repertoires in cytomegalovirus infection. MiXCR, applied by TCRdb to the reads, yields one record per CDR3 protein. The repertoire holds some 300,000 distinct CDR3 sequences, with roughly 15% as singletons. Sequenced: PBMCs. These receptors all come from a human donor in good health (CMV status not recorded). Some clones in this sample may be carry-over from other donors' samples. The CDR3 runs from the conserved cysteine through the conserved F or W. The order of the fields is clone size, D gene, V gene, J gene, CDR3 protein, CDR3 DNA. A D gene is named only where the DNA matches it firmly. For some rows the clone size is stated as once, few or many, or as a class when expanded; others skip it.

-	TRBD2	TRBV12-3/TRBV12-4	TRBJ2-5	CASTVLAGGSETQYF	TGTGCCAGCACAGTTTTAGCGGGAGGTTCAGAGACCCAGTACTTC
-	TRBD2	TRBV6-2/TRBV6-3	TRBJ2-2	CASSSVMGTSGPTGELFF	TGTGCCAGCAGTTCCGTAATGGGGACTAGCGGTCCCACCGGGGAGCTGTTTTTT
many	-	TRBV7-6	TRBJ1-4	CASSPNGGGGEKLFF	TGTGCCAGCAGCCCAAACGGGGGAGGAGGTGAAAAACTGTTTTTT
many	-	TRBV5-1	TRBJ1-5	CASSLAPSGDGSNQPQHF	TGCGCCAGCAGCTTGGCCCCCTCGGGTGACGGGAGCAATCAGCCCCAGCATTTT
-	-	TRBV6-6	TRBJ2-3	CASSLVSAEGDTQYF	TGTGCCAGCAGCCTCGTGTCAGCCGAAGGTGATACGCAGTATTTT
many	-	TRBV4-1	TRBJ2-1	CASQSHHSGVSYNEQFF	TGCGCCAGCCAAAGTCATCATTCGGGAGTGTCCTACAATGAGCAGTTCTTC
-	-	TRBV29-1	TRBJ2-7	CSAKTATSYEQYF	TGCAGCGCAAAGACAGCCACCTCCTACGAGCAGTACTTC
-	-	TRBV5-5	TRBJ1-5	CASSLADRSNQPQHF	TGTGCCAGCAGCTTGGCCGATAGGAGCAATCAGCCCCAGCATTTT
-	-	TRBV6-2/TRBV6-3	TRBJ1-1	CASSPDRDLDTEAFF	TGTGCCAGCAGTCCTGACCGGGATTTGGACACTGAAGCTTTCTTT
many	-	TRBV7-6	TRBJ1-2	CASSLAENYGYTF	TGTGCCAGCAGCTTAGCAGAGAACTATGGCTACACCTTC
few	-	TRBV7-9	TRBJ2-5	CASSPFTGVETQYF	TGTGCCAGCAGCCCATTCACTGGAGTAGAGACCCAGTACTTC
few	-	TRBV19	TRBJ1-1	CASSKQRGTEAFF	TGTGCCAGTAGTAAACAGAGGGGCACTGAAGCTTTCTTT
few	-	TRBV29-1	TRBJ2-5	CSGIKASQETQYF	TGCAGCGGGATAAAGGCATCACAAGAGACCCAGTACTTC
few	-	TRBV5-8	TRBJ1-4	CASSKGRVNEKLFF	TGTGCCAGCAGCAAGGGACGGGTTAATGAAAAACTGTTTTTT
many	-	TRBV7-8	TRBJ2-5	CASSLSQRQETQYF	TGTGCCAGCAGCTTATCACAGCGCCAAGAGACCCAGTACTTC
-	-	TRBV2	TRBJ2-7	CASSDDDSSYEQYF	TGTGCCAGCAGTGACGACGACAGCTCCTACGAGCAGTACTTC
-	-	TRBV5-1	TRBJ1-1	CASSLGGAGEAFF	TGCGCCAGCAGCTTAGGCGGGGCTGGTGAAGCTTTCTTT
many	-	TRBV6-5	TRBJ2-5	CASSYQGQYQETQYF	TGTGCCAGCAGTTACCAGGGGCAGTACCAAGAGACCCAGTACTTC
-	TRBD2	TRBV20-1	TRBJ2-7	CSADDPGLPYEQYF	TGCAGTGCTGACGATCCGGGACTACCCTACGAGCAGTACTTC
-	TRBD1	TRBV29-1	TRBJ2-1	CSVEDLGTGRSVEQFF	TGCAGCGTTGAAGATCTGGGGACAGGGCGTTCGGTGGAGCAGTTCTTC
-	-	TRBV12-5	TRBJ2-6	CASGNSGANVLTF	TGTGCTAGTGGAAACTCTGGGGCCAACGTCCTGACTTTC
few	-	TRBV19	TRBJ1-5	CASSIIRLTYEQPQHF	TGTGCCAGTAGTATTATTCGGTTGACCTATGAACAGCCCCAGCATTTT